This entry features one T cell receptor (beta chain) sequence. This record belongs to a study of T cell changes during pregnancy in multiple sclerosis. Some clones are missing from TCRdb's copy, which holds only in-frame ones; the method was immunoSEQ multiplex PCR. The repertoire includes 47,000 or so clones, 90% of them detected once, and 5% to 6.5% sits in the top ten. Specimen: peripheral blood, collected after pregnancy. The TCR sequence derives from a female donor in good health, enrolled as a control in a pregnancy study.

For the CDR3, the DNA is TGTGCCAGCAGCCAGACAGGTAGGGCTAACACTGAAGCTTTCTTT. Translation gives CASSQTGRANTEAFF. This chain links TRBV5-6 with TRBJ1-1, with a possible D match to TRBD1 (6 bases). There are 15 residues in the CDR3. V gave up 4 bases and J gave up 2 bases, with 15 bases separating them. CDR1 is SGHDT, CDR2 YYEEEE, per germline.